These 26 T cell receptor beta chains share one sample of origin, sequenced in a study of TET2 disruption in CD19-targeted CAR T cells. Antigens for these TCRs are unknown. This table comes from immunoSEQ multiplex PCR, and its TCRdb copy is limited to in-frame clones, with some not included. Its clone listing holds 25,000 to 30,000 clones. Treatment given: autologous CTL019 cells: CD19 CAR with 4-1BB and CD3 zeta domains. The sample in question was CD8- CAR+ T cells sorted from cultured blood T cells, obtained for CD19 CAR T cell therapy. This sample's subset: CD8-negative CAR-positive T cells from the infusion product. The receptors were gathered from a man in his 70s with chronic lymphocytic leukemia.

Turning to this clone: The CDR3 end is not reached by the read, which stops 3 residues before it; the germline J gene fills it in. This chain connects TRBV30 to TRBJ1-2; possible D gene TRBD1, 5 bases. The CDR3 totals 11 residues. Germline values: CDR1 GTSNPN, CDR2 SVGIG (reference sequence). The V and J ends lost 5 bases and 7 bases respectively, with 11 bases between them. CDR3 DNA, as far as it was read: TGTGCCTGGTCCGGGGGTGGTGGC. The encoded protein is CAWSGGGG. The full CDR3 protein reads CAWSGGGGYTF.

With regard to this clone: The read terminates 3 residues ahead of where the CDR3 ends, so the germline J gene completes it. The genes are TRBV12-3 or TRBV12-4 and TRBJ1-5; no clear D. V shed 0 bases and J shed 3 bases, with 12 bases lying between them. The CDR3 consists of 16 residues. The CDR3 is CASSLALAGFNQPQHF. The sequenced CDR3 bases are TGTGCCAGCAGTTTAGCGTTGGCAGGCTTCAATCAGCCC.

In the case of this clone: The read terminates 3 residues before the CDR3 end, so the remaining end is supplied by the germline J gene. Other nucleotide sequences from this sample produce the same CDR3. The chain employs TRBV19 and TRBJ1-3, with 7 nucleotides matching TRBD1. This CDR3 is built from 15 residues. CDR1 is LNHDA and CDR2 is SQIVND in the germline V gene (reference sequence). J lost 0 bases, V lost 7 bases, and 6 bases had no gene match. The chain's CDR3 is CASTSTGSSGNTIYF. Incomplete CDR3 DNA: TGTGCCAGTACCTCGACAGGGAGCTCTGGAAACACC.

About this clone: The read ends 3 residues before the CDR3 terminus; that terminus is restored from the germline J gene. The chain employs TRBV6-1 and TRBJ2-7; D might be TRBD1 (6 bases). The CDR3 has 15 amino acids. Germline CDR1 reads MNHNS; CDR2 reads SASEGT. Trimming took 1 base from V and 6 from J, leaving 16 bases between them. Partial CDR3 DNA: TGTGCCAGCAGTGAAGGGGGCGCACAGGGCGGCGAG. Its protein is CASSEGGAQGGE. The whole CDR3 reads CASSEGGAQGGEQYF.

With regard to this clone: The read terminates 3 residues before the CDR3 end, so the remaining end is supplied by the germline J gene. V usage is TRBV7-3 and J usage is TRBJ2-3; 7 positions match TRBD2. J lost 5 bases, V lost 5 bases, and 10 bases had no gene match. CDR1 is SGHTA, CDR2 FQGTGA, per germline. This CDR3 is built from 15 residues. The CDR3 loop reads CASSIDSTSQDTQYF. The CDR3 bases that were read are TGTGCCAGCAGCATAGATTCGACTAGCCAAGATACG.

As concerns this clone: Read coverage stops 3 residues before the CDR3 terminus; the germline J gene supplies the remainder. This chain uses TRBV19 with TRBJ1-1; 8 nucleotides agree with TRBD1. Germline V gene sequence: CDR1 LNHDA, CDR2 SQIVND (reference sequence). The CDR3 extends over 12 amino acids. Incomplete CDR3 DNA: TGTGCCAGTATTTCCTGGACAGGGGAA. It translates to CASISWTGE. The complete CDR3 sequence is CASISWTGEAFF.

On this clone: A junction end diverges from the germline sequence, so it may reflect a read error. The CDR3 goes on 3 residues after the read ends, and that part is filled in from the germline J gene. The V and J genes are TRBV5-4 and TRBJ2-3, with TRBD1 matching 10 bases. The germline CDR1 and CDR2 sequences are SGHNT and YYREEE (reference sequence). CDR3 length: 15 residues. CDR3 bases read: TGTGCCAGCAGGTTGGACAGGGGGTGGACAGATACG. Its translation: CASRLDRGWTDT. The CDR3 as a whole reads CASRLDRGWTDTQYF.

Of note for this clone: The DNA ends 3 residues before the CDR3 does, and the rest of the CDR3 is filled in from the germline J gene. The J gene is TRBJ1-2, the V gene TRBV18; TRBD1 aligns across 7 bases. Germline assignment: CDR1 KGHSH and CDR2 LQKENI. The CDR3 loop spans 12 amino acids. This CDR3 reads CASSPGTEGYTF. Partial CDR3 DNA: TGTGCCAGCTCACCTGGGACAGAAGGC.

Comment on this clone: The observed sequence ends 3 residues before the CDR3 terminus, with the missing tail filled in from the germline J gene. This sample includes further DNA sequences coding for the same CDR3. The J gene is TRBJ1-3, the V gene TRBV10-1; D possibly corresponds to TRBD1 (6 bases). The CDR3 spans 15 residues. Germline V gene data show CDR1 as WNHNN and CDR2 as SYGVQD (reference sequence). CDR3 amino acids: CASSENNLGQTVIYF. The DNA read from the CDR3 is TGCGCCAGCAGTGAGAATAACTTAGGACAGACCGTC.

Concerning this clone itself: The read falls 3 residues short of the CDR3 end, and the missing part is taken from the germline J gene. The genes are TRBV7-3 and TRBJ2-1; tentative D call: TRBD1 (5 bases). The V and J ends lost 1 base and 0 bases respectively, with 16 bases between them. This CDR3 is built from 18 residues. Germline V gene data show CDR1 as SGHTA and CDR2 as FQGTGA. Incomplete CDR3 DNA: TGTGCCAGCAGCTTAAAGGGATTAGGGGTTAGCTCCTACAATGAG. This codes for CASSLKGLGVSSYNE. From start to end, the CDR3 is CASSLKGLGVSSYNEQFF.

CDR3 bases read: TGTGCCAGTAGTATGGAGAAGCGACAGTTCTACAATGAG. It encodes CASSMEKRQFYNE. The whole CDR3 is CASSMEKRQFYNEQFF. The V gene is TRBV19, the J gene TRBJ2-1, with D possibly TRBD1 on 5 matching bases. The CDR3 end lies 3 residues beyond the end of the read and is filled in from the germline J gene. CDR3 length equals 16 residues. The V end was cut by 3 bases, the J end by 3 bases, with 15 bases between. Germline lookup yields CDR1 LNHDA and CDR2 SQIVND (reference sequence).

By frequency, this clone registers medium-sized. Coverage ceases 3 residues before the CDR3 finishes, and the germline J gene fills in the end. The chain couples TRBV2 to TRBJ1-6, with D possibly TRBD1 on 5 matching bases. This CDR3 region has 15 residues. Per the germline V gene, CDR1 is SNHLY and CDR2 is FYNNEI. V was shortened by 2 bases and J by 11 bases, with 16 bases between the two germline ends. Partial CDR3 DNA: TGTGCCAGCAGTGAAACAACTCGGGGGAGGGCACCC. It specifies CASSETTRGRAP. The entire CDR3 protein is CASSETTRGRAPLHF.

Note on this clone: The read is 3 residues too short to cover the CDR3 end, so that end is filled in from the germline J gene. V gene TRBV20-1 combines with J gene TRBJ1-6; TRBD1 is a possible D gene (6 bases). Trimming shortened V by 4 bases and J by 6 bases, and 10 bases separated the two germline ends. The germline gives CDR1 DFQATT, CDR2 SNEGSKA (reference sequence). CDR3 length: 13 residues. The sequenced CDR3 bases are TGCAGTGCTACGGGACAACCTAATTCACCC. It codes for CSATGQPNSP. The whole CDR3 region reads CSATGQPNSPLHF.

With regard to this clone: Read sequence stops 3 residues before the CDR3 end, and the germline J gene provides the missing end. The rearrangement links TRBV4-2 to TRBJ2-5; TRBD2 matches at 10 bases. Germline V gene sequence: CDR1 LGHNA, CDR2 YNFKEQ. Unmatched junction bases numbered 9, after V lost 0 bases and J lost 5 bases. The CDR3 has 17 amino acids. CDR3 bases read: TGTGCCAGCAGCCAAGAGGTGATAGCGGGGGGATGGGAGACC. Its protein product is CASSQEVIAGGWET. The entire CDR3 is CASSQEVIAGGWETQYF.

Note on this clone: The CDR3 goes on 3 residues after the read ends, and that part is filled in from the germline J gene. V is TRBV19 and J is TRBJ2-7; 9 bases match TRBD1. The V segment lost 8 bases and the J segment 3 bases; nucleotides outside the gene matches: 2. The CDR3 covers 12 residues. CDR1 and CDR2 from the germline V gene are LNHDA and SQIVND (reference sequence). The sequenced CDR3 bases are TGTGCCAGTGGACAGGGGATCTACGAG. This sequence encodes CASGQGIYE. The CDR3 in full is CASGQGIYEQYF.

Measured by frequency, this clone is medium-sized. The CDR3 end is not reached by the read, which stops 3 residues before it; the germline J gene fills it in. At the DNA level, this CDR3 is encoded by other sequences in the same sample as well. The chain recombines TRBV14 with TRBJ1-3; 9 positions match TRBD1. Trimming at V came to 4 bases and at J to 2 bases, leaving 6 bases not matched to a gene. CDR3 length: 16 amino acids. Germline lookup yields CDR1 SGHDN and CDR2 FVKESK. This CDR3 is CASSRTGTGTGNTIYF. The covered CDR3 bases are TGTGCCAGCAGCCGAACCGGGACAGGGACTGGAAACACC.

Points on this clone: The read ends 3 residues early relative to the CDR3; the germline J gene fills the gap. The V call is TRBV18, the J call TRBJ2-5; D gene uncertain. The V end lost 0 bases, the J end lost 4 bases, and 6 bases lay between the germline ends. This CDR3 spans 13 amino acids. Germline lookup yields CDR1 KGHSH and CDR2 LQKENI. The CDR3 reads CASSPPAGETQYF. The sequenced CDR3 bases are TGTGCCAGCTCACCACCGGCTGGAGAGACC. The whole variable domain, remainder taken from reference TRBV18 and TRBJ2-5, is NAGVMQNPRHLVRRRGQEARLRCSPMKGHSHVYWYRQLPEEGLKFMVYLQKENIIDESGMPKERFSAEFPKEGPSILRIQQVVRGDSAAYFCASSPPAGETQYFGPGTRLLVL.

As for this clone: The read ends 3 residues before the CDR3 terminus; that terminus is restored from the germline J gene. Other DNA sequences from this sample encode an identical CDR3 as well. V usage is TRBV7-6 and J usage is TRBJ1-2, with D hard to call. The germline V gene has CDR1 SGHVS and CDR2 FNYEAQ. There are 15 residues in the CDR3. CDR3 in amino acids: CASSLVASSTDTYTF. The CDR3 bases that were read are TGTGCCAGCAGCTTAGTAGCATCTAGCACAGATACC. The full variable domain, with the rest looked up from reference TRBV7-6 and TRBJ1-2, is GAGVSQSPRYKVTKRGQDVALRCDPISGHVSLYWYRQALGQGPEFLTYFNYEAQQDKSGLPNDRFSAERPEGSISTLTIQRTEQRDSAMYRCASSLVASSTDTYTFGSGTRLTVV.

This chain's CDR3 is CASSPDQRSSYDYTF. The DNA read from the CDR3 is TGTGCCAGCTCACCTGATCAGCGGAGCTCCTACGAC. The chain combines TRBV18 with TRBJ1-2, with D hard to call. The read gets to within 3 residues of the CDR3 end, and the germline J gene fills in the rest. CDR1 KGHSH and CDR2 LQKENI come from the germline V gene. The CDR3 loop spans 15 amino acids.

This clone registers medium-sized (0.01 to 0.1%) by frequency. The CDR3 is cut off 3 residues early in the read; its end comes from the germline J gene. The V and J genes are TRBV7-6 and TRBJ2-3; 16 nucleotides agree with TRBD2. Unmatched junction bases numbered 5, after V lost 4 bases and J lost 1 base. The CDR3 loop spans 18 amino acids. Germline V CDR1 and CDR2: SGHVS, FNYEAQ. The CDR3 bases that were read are TGTGCCAGCAGCTCGCCGGGACTAGCGGGGGGGCGCACAGATACG. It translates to CASSSPGLAGGRTDT. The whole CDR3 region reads CASSSPGLAGGRTDTQYF.

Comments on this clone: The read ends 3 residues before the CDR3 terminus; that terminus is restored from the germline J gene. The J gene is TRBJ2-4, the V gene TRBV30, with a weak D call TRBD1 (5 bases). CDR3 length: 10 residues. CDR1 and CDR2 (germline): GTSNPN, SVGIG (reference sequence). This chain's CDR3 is CAWSRQGQYF. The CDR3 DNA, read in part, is TGTGCCTGGAGTAGGCAGGGT.

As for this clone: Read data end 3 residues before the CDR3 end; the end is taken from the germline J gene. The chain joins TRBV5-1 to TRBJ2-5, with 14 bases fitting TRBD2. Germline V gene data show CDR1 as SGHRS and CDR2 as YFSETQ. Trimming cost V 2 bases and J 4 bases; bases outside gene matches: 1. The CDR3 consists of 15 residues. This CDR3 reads CASSFGTSGGETQYF. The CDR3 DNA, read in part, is TGCGCCAGCAGCTTCGGGACTAGCGGGGGAGAGACC.

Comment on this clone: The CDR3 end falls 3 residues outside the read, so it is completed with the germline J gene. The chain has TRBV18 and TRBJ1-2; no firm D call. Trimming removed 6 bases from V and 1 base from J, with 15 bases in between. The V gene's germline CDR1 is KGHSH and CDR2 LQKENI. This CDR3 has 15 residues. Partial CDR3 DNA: TGTGCCAGCTCCCTAGAGGCGGCAGTTAACTATGGC. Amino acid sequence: CASSLEAAVNYG. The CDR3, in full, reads CASSLEAAVNYGYTF.

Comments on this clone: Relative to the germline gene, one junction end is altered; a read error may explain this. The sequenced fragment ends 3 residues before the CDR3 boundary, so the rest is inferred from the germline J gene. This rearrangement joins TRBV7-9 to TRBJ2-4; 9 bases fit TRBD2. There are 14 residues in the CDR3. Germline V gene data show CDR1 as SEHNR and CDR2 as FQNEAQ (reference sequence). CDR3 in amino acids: CSSSFVGSGGNQYF. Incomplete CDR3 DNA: TGTTCCAGCAGCTTCGTTGGGAGCGGGGGGAAT.

The chain's CDR3 is CASTQGLASTDTQYF. The CDR3 DNA, read in part, is TGTGCCAGCACCCAGGGACTAGCGAGCACAGATACG. The chain recombines TRBV2 with TRBJ2-3, with 10 bases aligning to TRBD2. Read data end 3 residues before the CDR3 end; the end is taken from the germline J gene. V lost 7 bases to trimming and J lost 0 bases; unmatched junction nucleotides: 4. This CDR3 region has 15 residues. The V gene's germline CDR1 is SNHLY and CDR2 FYNNEI.

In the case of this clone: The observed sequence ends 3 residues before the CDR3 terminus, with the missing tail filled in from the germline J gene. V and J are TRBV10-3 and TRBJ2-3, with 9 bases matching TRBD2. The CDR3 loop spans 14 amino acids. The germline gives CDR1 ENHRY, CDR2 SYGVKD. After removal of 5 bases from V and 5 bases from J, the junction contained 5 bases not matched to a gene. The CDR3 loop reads CAISSSGVGDTQYF. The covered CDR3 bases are TGTGCCATCAGTTCTAGCGGGGTTGGAGATACG.